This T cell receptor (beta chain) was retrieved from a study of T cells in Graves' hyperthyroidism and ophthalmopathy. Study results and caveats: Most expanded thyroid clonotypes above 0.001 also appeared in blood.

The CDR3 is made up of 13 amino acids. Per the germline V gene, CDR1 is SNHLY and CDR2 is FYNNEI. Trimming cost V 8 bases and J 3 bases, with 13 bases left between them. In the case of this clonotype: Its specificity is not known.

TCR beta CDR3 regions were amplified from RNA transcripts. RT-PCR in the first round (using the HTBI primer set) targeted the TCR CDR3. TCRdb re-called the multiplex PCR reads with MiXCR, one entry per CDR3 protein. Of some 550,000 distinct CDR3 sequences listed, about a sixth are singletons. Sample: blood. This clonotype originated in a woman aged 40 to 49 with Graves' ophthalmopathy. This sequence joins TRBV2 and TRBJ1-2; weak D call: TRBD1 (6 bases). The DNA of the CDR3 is TGTGCCAGCGGCGGGACATTGGACTATGGCTACACCTTC. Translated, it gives CASGGTLDYGYTF.